The 16 T cell receptor beta chains in this list originate from one sample, sequenced in a study of naive and memory T cell subsets. Both TRBC1 and TRBC2 were covered by a beta constant-region primer of two equimolar oligonucleotides. TCRdb re-called the UMI-ligation and nested PCR reads with MiXCR, one entry per CDR3 protein. Of tens of thousands of distinct CDR3 sequences in the sample, about 12% were seen once. The sequenced sample was central memory CD4+ T cells from blood. These receptors were taken from a human donor in good health.

This chain uses TRBV6-1 with TRBJ1-4, with TRBD1 identical over 11 bases. Germline V gene sequence: CDR1 MNHNS, CDR2 SASEGT. The CDR3 runs 15 residues. Germline trimming cut 5 bases from V and 6 bases from J; bases unmatched to any gene: 5. This CDR3 is CASSRRTGGDEKLFF. CDR3 sequence (DNA): TGTGCCAGCAGTCGCCGGACAGGGGGCGATGAAAAACTGTTTTTT.

The chain carries TRBV15 and TRBJ2-3; D is unclear. CDR3 length equals 14 residues. Between the trimmed V and J ends, which lost 3 bases and 3 bases, there was a span of 10 bases. Germline CDR1 is LNHNV and CDR2 is YYDKDF (reference sequence). Here the CDR3 DNA reads TGTGCCACCAGCAGCCGAGGATCAACAGATACGCAGTATTTT. Protein sequence: CATSSRGSTDTQYF.

J is TRBJ2-3 and V is TRBV24-1, with TRBD1 identical over 9 bases. CDR1 KGHDR and CDR2 SFDVKD come from the germline V gene. J gave up 3 bases and V 4 bases, and 7 bases lay outside the gene matches. This CDR3 is built from 16 residues. CDR3 region: CATSDPTGGKTDTQYF. DNA for the CDR3: TGTGCCACCAGTGACCCAACAGGGGGCAAGACAGATACGCAGTATTTT.

Ten or more counts support this clonotype. J is TRBJ2-1 and V is TRBV24-1, with 7 bases matching TRBD1. This CDR3 is built from 17 residues. The V segment lost 0 bases and the J segment 6 bases; nucleotides outside the gene matches: 10. From germline, CDR1 is KGHDR and CDR2 SFDVKD. The CDR3 DNA reads TGTGCCACCAGTGATTTGTCCACAGGGGCTTACACCAATGAGCAGTTCTTC. It yields the protein CATSDLSTGAYTNEQFF.

V and J are TRBV5-4 and TRBJ2-3; D is unclear. V was shortened by 4 bases and J by 4 bases, with 10 bases between the two germline ends. Germline V CDR1 and CDR2: SGHNT, YYREEE (reference sequence). The CDR3 has 13 residues. The CDR3 DNA sequence: TGTGCCAGCAGCCCCATTAGTGCAGATACGCAGTATTTT. This sequence encodes CASSPISADTQYF.

This clonotype was counted between two and nine times. The gene calls are TRBV6-5 and TRBJ1-1, with TRBD1 matching 10 bases. V gave up 2 bases and J gave up 4 bases; unmatched junction bases: 4. This CDR3 contains 15 residues. Germline assignment: CDR1 MNHEY and CDR2 SVGAGI. The CDR3 bases are TGTGCCAGCAGTTACCGGACAGGGGGAAGCACTGAAGCTTTCTTT. Residues: CASSYRTGGSTEAFF.

The chain uses TRBV18 and TRBJ1-4; D is possibly TRBD1 (6 bases). The ends were cut back, 6 bases at V and 0 bases at J, with 14 bases in the middle. This CDR3 has 16 residues. Germline assignment: CDR1 KGHSH and CDR2 LQKENI. CDR3 loop: CASSATGIATNEKLFF. In DNA form, the CDR3 reads TGTGCCAGCTCGGCAACAGGGATCGCAACTAATGAAAAACTGTTTTTT.

A single count supports this clonotype. This chain connects TRBV5-1 to TRBJ2-2, with D unclear. CDR1 SGHRS and CDR2 YFSETQ come from the germline V gene. Trimming shortened V by 0 bases and J by 4 bases, and 10 bases separated the two germline ends. CDR3 length equals 15 residues. In nucleotides, the CDR3 is TGCGCCAGCAGCTTGGAAGGGTTGGGCACCGGGGAGCTGTTTTTT. Protein sequence: CASSLEGLGTGELFF.

This clonotype was seen many times. The chain combines TRBV27 with TRBJ2-7, with 8 positions matching TRBD1. The germline gives CDR1 MNHEY, CDR2 SMNVEV (reference sequence). V was clipped by 2 bases and J by 2 bases; unmatched bases: 5. The CDR3 is 15 amino acids. In DNA form, the CDR3 reads TGTGCCAGCAGTTTACAACAGGGGGTCGCCTACGAGCAGTACTTC. Its translation: CASSLQQGVAYEQYF.

The chain combines TRBV28 with TRBJ1-2; TRBD1 aligns across 8 bases. CDR1 MDHEN and CDR2 SYDVKM come from the germline V gene. This CDR3 has 18 residues. V lost 5 bases and J lost 2; bases outside the gene matches: 16. The CDR3 sequence: CASSPRTPRRTGNYGYTF. The CDR3 region has the DNA TGTGCCAGCAGTCCACGTACCCCTCGCAGGACAGGGAACTATGGCTACACCTTC.

The chain uses TRBV28 and TRBJ2-1, with a possible D match to TRBD2 (5 bases). Trimming removed 5 bases at V and 6 bases at J, with 14 bases between. The CDR3 is 14 amino acids. The germline V gene encodes CDR1 MDHEN and CDR2 SYDVKM. CDR3 coding DNA: TGTGCCAGCAGTCCCGGACTGGTAGGCAATGAGCAGTTCTTC. Residues: CASSPGLVGNEQFF. Supplemented by reference TRBV28 and TRBJ2-1, the full variable domain reads DVKVTQSSRYLVKRTGEKVFLECVQDMDHENMFWYRQDPGLGLRLIYFSYDVKMKEKGDIPEGYSVSREKKERFSLILESASTNQTSMYLCASSPGLVGNEQFFGPGTRLTVL.

This chain links TRBV10-3 with TRBJ1-1; perhaps TRBD1 as D (6 bases). This CDR3 spans 13 amino acids. V lost 7 bases and J lost 3, with 12 bases in between. The germline CDR1 and CDR2 sequences are ENHRY and SYGVKD. The DNA for the CDR3 is TGTGCCATCAAGTGGGGGCCCGACACTGAAGCTTTCTTT. Translated, it gives CAIKWGPDTEAFF.

This clonotype was found many times. The V gene is TRBV10-3, the J gene TRBJ2-7; D gene ambiguous. Germline assignment: CDR1 ENHRY and CDR2 SYGVKD. The V end lost 8 bases, the J end lost 1 base, and 12 bases lay between the germline ends. CDR3 length: 13 amino acids. CDR3 bases: TGTGCCATCCGGCAGCTTTCTTCCTACGAGCAGTACTTC. This gives the protein CAIRQLSSYEQYF.

V and J are TRBV30 and TRBJ2-2; 10 bases align to TRBD1. Germline V CDR1 and CDR2: GTSNPN, SVGIG (reference sequence). The CDR3 totals 14 residues. V gave up 4 bases and J gave up 6 bases; unmatched junction bases: 5. The CDR3 DNA is TGTGCCTGGATTCTCGGACAGGGGGCCGGGGAGCTGTTTTTT. It yields the protein CAWILGQGAGELFF.

The V and J genes are TRBV10-1 and TRBJ2-5; weak D call: TRBD2 (6 bases). The V end was cut by 3 bases, the J end by 2 bases, with 16 bases between. CDR3 length equals 16 residues. CDR1 and CDR2 (germline): WNHNN, SYGVQD (reference sequence). The CDR3 bases are TGCGCCAGCAGTGATGGTATATCTGCGGGGCAAGAGACCCAGTACTTC. Protein: CASSDGISAGQETQYF.

This clonotype was observed at least ten times. The J gene is TRBJ2-3, the V gene TRBV20-1; 8 positions match TRBD2. CDR3 length equals 14 residues. CDR1 and CDR2 (germline): DFQATT, SNEGSKA (reference sequence). Losses at the gene ends were 5 bases for V and 2 bases for J; bases not matched to a gene: 6. The CDR3 region is CSALAGSHTDTQYF. CDR3 nucleotides: TGCAGTGCTTTAGCGGGATCACACACAGATACGCAGTATTTT.